Listed here are 15 T cell receptor beta chains from one sample, sequenced in a study of molecular identifiers for immune sequencing clone quantification. MiXCR, applied by TCRdb to the PCR reads, yields one record per CDR3 protein. The sample lists 60,000 to 70,000 distinct CDR3 sequences; approximately 18% were seen once. The sequenced sample consisted of naive CD8+ T cells from blood, with Jurkat cell RNA spiked in. The subset here: FACS-sorted CD8+CD4-CCR7+CD45RA+ naive T cells. All receptors derive from a human donor in good health. Some libraries in this study had Jurkat cell RNA spiked in.

Details on this clonotype: This clone may be a read error of a much larger clone one base away. The rearrangement joins TRBV29-1 to TRBJ2-1, with D perhaps assigned TRBD1 or TRBD2 (5 bases each). The CDR3 sequence is 15 residues long. Per the germline V gene, CDR1 is SQVTM and CDR2 is ANQGSEA. The CDR3 reads CSVISGGVSYNEQSF. The CDR3 DNA follows: TGCAGCGTTATTAGTGGGGGTGTTTCCTACAATGAGCAGTCCTTC.

This clonotype was observed a handful of times. CDR3 DNA: TGTGCCAGCAGCTATTCGGTGAATGAGCAGTTCTTC. It codes for CASSYSVNEQFF. The chain employs TRBV7-9 and TRBJ2-1; D remains ambiguous. The CDR3 contains 12 residues. The V gene's germline CDR1 is SEHNR and CDR2 FQNEAQ (reference sequence). Trimming cost V 4 bases and J 7 bases, with 8 bases left between them.

A few counts support this clonotype. The germline gene is not matched at one end of the junction; a read error may be the cause. V is TRBV14 and J is TRBJ2-7; D gene ambiguous. The CDR3 is 13 amino acids. In germline, CDR1 is SGHDN, CDR2 FVKESK. The chain's CDR3 is CASSQFVGYGQYF. The DNA for the CDR3 is TGTGCCAGCAGCCAGTTTGTGGGATACGGGCAGTACTTC. Complete variable domain (other parts from reference TRBV14 and TRBJ2-7): EAGVTQFPSHSVIEKGQTVTLRCDPISGHDNLYWYRRVMGKEIKFLLHFVKESKQDESGMPNNRFLAERTGGTYSTLKVQPAELEDSGVYFCASSQFVGYGQYFGPGTRLTVT.

J is TRBJ2-1 and V is TRBV27, with 13 bases that match TRBD2. V gave up 4 bases and J gave up 0 bases; unmatched junction bases: 6. CDR1 is MNHEY and CDR2 is SMNVEV in the germline V gene (reference sequence). This CDR3 contains 18 residues. The CDR3 protein is CASSSRTSGRSSYNEQFF. CDR3 DNA: TGTGCCAGCAGTTCCCGGACTAGCGGGAGATCCTCCTACAATGAGCAGTTCTTC.

The rearrangement links TRBV12-3 or TRBV12-4 to TRBJ2-7, with D possibly matching TRBD1 (6 bases). V lost 2 bases to trimming and J lost 1 base, with 12 bases between them. This CDR3 contains 15 residues. The CDR3 is CASSLSPTGSYEQYF. The CDR3 DNA reads TGTGCCAGCAGTTTATCCCCGACAGGTTCCTACGAGCAGTACTTC.

At least ten counts were recorded for this clonotype. The V call is TRBV7-3, the J call TRBJ2-1; D is tentatively TRBD1 or TRBD2 (5 bases each). V was trimmed by 5 bases and J by 4 bases, leaving 18 bases between them. Germline CDR1 is SGHTA and CDR2 is FQGTGA. The CDR3 consists of 16 residues. CDR3: CASSQSGTALYNEQFF. DNA of the CDR3: TGTGCCAGCAGCCAATCCGGGACGGCTCTATACAATGAGCAGTTCTTC.

This clonotype was observed many times. The chain has TRBV3-1 and TRBJ1-1; D is perhaps TRBD1 (5 bases). Germline CDR1 is LGHDT and CDR2 is YNNKEL (reference sequence). The germline V and J ends were trimmed by 4 bases and 0 bases, with 12 bases remaining between them. The CDR3 has 15 residues. CDR3 amino acids: CASSPQAGLNTEAFF. The CDR3 bases are TGTGCCAGCAGCCCCCAGGCAGGGCTGAACACTGAAGCTTTCTTT.

This clonotype was recorded many times. V is TRBV6-2 or TRBV6-3 and J is TRBJ2-3, with no clear D. CDR1 is MNHEY and CDR2 is SVGEGT in the germline V gene. The CDR3 is 14 residues long. V lost 0 bases, J lost 2 bases, and 6 bases lay in between. CDR3 DNA sequence: TGTGCCAGCAGTTACTCCACGGTCACAGATACGCAGTATTTT. It yields the protein CASSYSTVTDTQYF.

DNA for the CDR3: TGCGCCAGCAGCCTACGACAGGGAGAGGCCTACGAGCAGTACTTC. It codes for CASSLRQGEAYEQYF. This chain joins TRBV5-1 and TRBJ2-7; 7 nucleotides agree with TRBD1. Germline V gene sequence: CDR1 SGHRS, CDR2 YFSETQ. V gave up 4 bases and J gave up 2 bases; unmatched junction bases: 9. There are 15 residues in the CDR3. The full variable domain, completed using reference TRBV5-1 and TRBJ2-7, is KAGVTQTPRYLIKTRGQQVTLSCSPISGHRSVSWYQQTPGQGLQFLFEYFSETQRNKGNFPGRFSGRQFSNSRSEMNVSTLELGDSALYLCASSLRQGEAYEQYFGPGTRLTVT.

This clonotype showed up many times. This sequence joins TRBV20-1 and TRBJ2-5; D is perhaps TRBD1 (6 bases). The V gene's germline CDR1 is DFQATT and CDR2 SNEGSKA (reference sequence). V was trimmed by 6 bases and J by 5 bases, leaving 25 bases between them. The CDR3 runs to 16 residues. The CDR3 reads CSAPLKVDRRWETQYF. The CDR3 nucleotides are TGCAGTGCCCCGCTAAAGGTCGACAGGAGGTGGGAGACCCAGTACTTC.

This clonotype was observed at least ten times. V usage is TRBV4-3 and J usage is TRBJ1-5, with TRBD1 matching 7 bases. Germline loops: CDR1 LGHNA, CDR2 YSLEER. This CDR3 has 13 residues. Trimming removed 3 bases from V and 6 bases from J; junction bases left unmatched: 2. CDR3 in amino acids: CASSHDRAQPQHF. For the CDR3, the DNA is TGCGCCAGCAGCCACGACAGGGCTCAGCCCCAGCATTTT.

This clonotype has at least ten counts. The chain recombines TRBV6-2 or TRBV6-3 with TRBJ2-3, with 12 bases that match TRBD2. J was trimmed by 2 bases and V by 5 bases; bases with no gene match: 5. This CDR3 spans 16 amino acids. CDR1 is MNHEY, CDR2 SVGEGT, per germline. DNA for the CDR3: TGTGCCAGCAGTGGACTAGCGGGACTCGTCACAGATACGCAGTATTTT. Its protein product is CASSGLAGLVTDTQYF.

This clonotype was detected many times. The rearrangement uses TRBV29-1 and TRBJ2-4, with 8 positions matching TRBD2. This CDR3 contains 15 residues. J was trimmed by 7 bases and V by 0 bases; bases with no gene match: 8. In germline, CDR1 is SQVTM, CDR2 ANQGSEA. CDR3 bases: TGCAGCGTTGAAGACGGCGGGAGGCCGGGGAACATTCAGTACTTC. Its protein is CSVEDGGRPGNIQYF.

At least ten counts were recorded for this clonotype. This sequence joins TRBV12-3 or TRBV12-4 and TRBJ2-3; D uncertain. This CDR3 is 12 amino acids long. Deletions cut 0 bases from V and 6 bases from J, with 4 bases between. The CDR3, as DNA: TGTGCCAGCAGTTTAGCTCAGGATACGCAGTATTTT. Translation gives CASSLAQDTQYF.

This clonotype was counted only a few times. The V gene is TRBV12-3 or TRBV12-4, the J gene TRBJ2-2; 12 bases are shared with TRBD2. The CDR3 is 18 amino acids. The V segment lost 5 bases and the J segment 0 bases; nucleotides outside the gene matches: 7. The CDR3 DNA is TGTGCCAGCAGTGGTACTAGCGGGAGGACACCGAACACCGGGGAGCTGTTTTTT. Translating gives CASSGTSGRTPNTGELFF.